The 7 T cell receptor beta chains below come from one sample, sequenced in a study of radiation and T cells in renal cell carcinoma. The time point here: blood 4 weeks post-SBRT, at nephrectomy. Specified treatment: 15 Gy SBRT to primary tumor, nephrectomy 4 weeks later. TCRdb's copy holds only in-frame clones and misses some; the assay was immunoSEQ multiplex PCR. Seen here are roughly 80,000 clones, over 80% observed once, and the top ten hold more than 2%. Here the sequenced sample was blood, taken from a patient whose treatment included radiotherapy and nephrectomy. Receptors originate from a woman aged 55-70 years with renal cell carcinoma.

This clone showed up just a few times. The chain joins TRBV5-6 to TRBJ2-4; D not resolved. Trimming stripped 3 bases from V and 2 bases from J, with 6 bases between. The CDR3 is made up of 13 amino acids. Germline CDR1 and CDR2: SGHDT and YYEEEE. The CDR3 DNA sequence: TGTGCCAGCAGCTGGGTCTCCAAAAACATTCAGTACTTC. This encodes CASSWVSKNIQYF.

V and J are TRBV7-2 and TRBJ2-5; D gene uncertain. The J call may be faulty, since TRBJ2-7 better matches the DNA end. The germline CDR1 and CDR2 sequences are SGHTA and FQGNSA. The length of the CDR3 is 12 residues. CDR3 coding DNA: TGTGCCAGCAGCCTTACCCAGTACGAGCAGTACTTC. It yields the protein CASSLTQYEQYF.

The rearrangement uses TRBV2 and TRBJ1-2; D is unresolved. Between the trimmed V and J ends, which lost 4 bases and 6 bases, there was a span of 6 bases. This CDR3 is 11 amino acids long. The germline gives CDR1 SNHLY, CDR2 FYNNEI. The CDR3 region has the DNA TGTGCCAGCAGTGTTGTGGATGGCTACACCTTC. Residues: CASSVVDGYTF.

V is TRBV19 and J is TRBJ1-5; D gene ambiguous. Germline CDR1 LNHDA, CDR2 SQIVND (reference sequence). With 3 bases removed from V and 0 bases from J, the gap between germline ends came to 9 bases. CDR3 length: 15 amino acids. In DNA form, the CDR3 reads TGTGCCAGTAGTATTGGTGGGGATAGCAATCAGCCCCAGCATTTT. Translated: CASSIGGDSNQPQHF.

J is TRBJ2-1 and V is TRBV5-1, with a possible D match to TRBD1 (6 bases). The germline V gene encodes CDR1 SGHRS and CDR2 YFSETQ. The V gene lost 3 bases and the J gene lost 4 bases, with 11 bases spanning the gap. The CDR3 loop spans 14 amino acids. Written as DNA, the CDR3 is TGCGCCAGCAGCTCGACCACAGGGTACAATGAGCAGTTCTTC. Its protein product is CASSSTTGYNEQFF.

J is TRBJ1-4 and V is TRBV6-5; D might be TRBD1 (6 bases). The CDR3 is 16 amino acids. Germline values: CDR1 MNHEY, CDR2 SVGAGI. V gave up 4 bases and J gave up 4 bases, with 16 bases separating them. CDR3 nucleotides: TGTGCCAGCAGTTCCTCCAACAGGGACTTTAATGAAAAACTGTTTTTT. Amino acids: CASSSSNRDFNEKLFF.

The gene calls are TRBV30 and TRBJ1-6; 7 bases fit TRBD1. Trimming at V came to 2 bases and at J to 0 bases, leaving 7 bases not matched to a gene. The CDR3 loop spans 17 amino acids. Germline CDR1 and CDR2: GTSNPN and SVGIG (reference sequence). The CDR3 spells CAWSLDRASSYNSPLHF. CDR3 sequence (DNA): TGTGCCTGGAGTTTAGACAGGGCGAGCTCCTATAATTCACCCCTCCACTTT.